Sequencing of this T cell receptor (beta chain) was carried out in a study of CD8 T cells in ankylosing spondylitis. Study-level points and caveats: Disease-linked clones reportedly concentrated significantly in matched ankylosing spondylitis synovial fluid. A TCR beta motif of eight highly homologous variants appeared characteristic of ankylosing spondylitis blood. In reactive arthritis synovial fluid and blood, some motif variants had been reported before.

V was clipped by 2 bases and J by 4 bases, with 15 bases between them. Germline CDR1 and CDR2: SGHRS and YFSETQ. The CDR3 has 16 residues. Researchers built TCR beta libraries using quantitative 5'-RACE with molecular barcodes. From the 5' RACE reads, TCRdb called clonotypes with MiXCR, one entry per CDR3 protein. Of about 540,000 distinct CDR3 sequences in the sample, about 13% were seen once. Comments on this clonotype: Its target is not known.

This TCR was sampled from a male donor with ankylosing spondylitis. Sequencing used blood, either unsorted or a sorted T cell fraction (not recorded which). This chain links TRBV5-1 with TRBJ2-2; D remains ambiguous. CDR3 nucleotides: TGCGCCAGCAGCTTTGACCCCCAGACGGGCACCGGGGAGCTGTTTTTT. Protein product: CASSFDPQTGTGELFF. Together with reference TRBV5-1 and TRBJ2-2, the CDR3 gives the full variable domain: KAGVTQTPRYLIKTRGQQVTLSCSPISGHRSVSWYQQTPGQGLQFLFEYFSETQRNKGNFPGRFSGRQFSNSRSEMNVSTLELGDSALYLCASSFDPQTGTGELFFGEGSRLTVL.